The following is a T cell receptor beta chain sequence with its context. Its antigen remains unidentified. The data stem from a study of T cells in localized non-small cell lung cancer. Study conclusions and caveats: Heterogeneity stays possible, as sequencing covered only one tumor region. A median of about 58 of the top 100 tumor clones appeared in adjacent lung, which was paired and uninvolved. The study found T cell clonality highest in uninvolved adjacent lung, above tumor. Increased T cell density in blood showed an association with longer overall survival.

V was pared by 5 bases and J by 4 bases, with 8 bases between. Germline lookup yields CDR1 ENHRY and CDR2 SYGVKD. The CDR3 length is 12 residues. Assay used: immunoSEQ multiplex PCR; TCRdb lists only in-frame clones, some missing. The sample lists around 36,000 clones, under 90% occurring once. The TCR originated in a male donor older than 55 with stage II lung adenocarcinoma. The material was peripheral blood mononuclear cells, obtained before any cancer treatment. The chain has TRBV10-3 and TRBJ1-1; D is uncertain. The CDR3 DNA sequence: TGTGCCATCAGTCAGGAGGGCACTGAAGCTTTCTTT. Amino acids: CAISQEGTEAFF.